This T cell receptor (beta chain) was recorded in a study of HIV-infected patients and healthy controls. cDNA was made from about 510 ng RNA using alpha and beta constant primers. Alpha and beta chain libraries were made separately by chain-specific third strand synthesis with multiplexing indices. A short first PCR added P5 and P7 adapter elements and a second index. TCRdb itself ran the 5' RACE reads through MiXCR, one entry per CDR3 protein. Among 15,000 to 17,000 distinct CDR3 sequences listed, roughly 7.6% were seen once. The CDR3 extends over 19 amino acids. The germline V gene encodes CDR1 SGHTA and CDR2 FQGNSA. Deletions cut 2 bases from V and 2 bases from J, with 25 bases between. The repertoire came from unfractionated whole blood and reflected all unsorted peripheral T cells. This clonotype appeared many times.

The J gene is TRBJ2-7, the V gene TRBV7-2; D is possibly TRBD2 (5 bases). This TCR derives from an adult in good health. Sample: blood. The CDR3: CASSLRPYGSANSPYEQYF. In DNA form, the CDR3 reads TGTGCCAGCAGCTTAAGACCCTATGGGAGCGCTAACAGTCCCTACGAGCAGTACTTC.